This paragraph covers one T cell receptor (beta chain) sequence. Its specificity is unknown. The data belong to a study of cytomegalovirus exposure and HLA in healthy donors. Notes on the study in general: Later work showed greater clonal expansion in HLA-associated TCR beta chains than in equally common others.

From germline, CDR1 is MNHEY and CDR2 SMNVEV (reference sequence). The CDR3 contains 14 residues. V was cut by 3 bases and J by 4 bases, with 12 bases left in between. In the PCR, 60 Vbeta and 13 Jbeta primers were used. Study processing details: Later, an analysis found approximately 80 million unique TCR beta chains, and around 12 million of these were shared. The protocol was immunoSEQ multiplex PCR, while the TCRdb copy is restricted to in-frame clones and leaves out a portion. From that table come the V and J calls and clone size; the DNA was used to work out D and trimming. The sample consists of 69,000 or so clones, 60% to 75% of them appearing once.

The chain joins TRBV27 to TRBJ1-1; possible D gene TRBD1, 5 bases. The sample comprised PBMCs. The origin of this receptor is a woman aged 55-69 years in good health and CMV-seropositive. This chain's CDR3 is CASSFSGGTTEAFF. DNA of the CDR3: TGTGCCAGCAGTTTTTCCGGGGGGACCACTGAAGCTTTCTTT.